The source of this T cell receptor beta chain is a study of control samples from healthy donors and cancer patients. Measured with immunoSEQ multiplex PCR; TCRdb has only the in-frame clones, and not every one. Of 78,000 or so clones listed, about four fifths are singletons. Germline loops: CDR1 SGHRS, CDR2 YFSETQ. V trimming: 4 bases; J trimming: 12 bases; junction bases outside the gene matches: 5. This CDR3 contains 11 residues. This chain uses TRBV5-1 with TRBJ1-1; 8 nucleotides line up with TRBD1. The receptor was derived from a man aged 50 to 59 in good health. Sequences were obtained from blood. The CDR3 is CASSTGQASFF. The CDR3 nucleotides are TGCGCCAGCAGCACGGGACAGGCGTCTTTCTTT. Looking up the rest from reference TRBV5-1 and TRBJ1-1 gives the full variable domain: KAGVTQTPRYLIKTRGQQVTLSCSPISGHRSVSWYQQTPGQGLQFLFEYFSETQRNKGNFPGRFSGRQFSNSRSEMNVSTLELGDSALYLCASSTGQASFFGQGTRLTVV.